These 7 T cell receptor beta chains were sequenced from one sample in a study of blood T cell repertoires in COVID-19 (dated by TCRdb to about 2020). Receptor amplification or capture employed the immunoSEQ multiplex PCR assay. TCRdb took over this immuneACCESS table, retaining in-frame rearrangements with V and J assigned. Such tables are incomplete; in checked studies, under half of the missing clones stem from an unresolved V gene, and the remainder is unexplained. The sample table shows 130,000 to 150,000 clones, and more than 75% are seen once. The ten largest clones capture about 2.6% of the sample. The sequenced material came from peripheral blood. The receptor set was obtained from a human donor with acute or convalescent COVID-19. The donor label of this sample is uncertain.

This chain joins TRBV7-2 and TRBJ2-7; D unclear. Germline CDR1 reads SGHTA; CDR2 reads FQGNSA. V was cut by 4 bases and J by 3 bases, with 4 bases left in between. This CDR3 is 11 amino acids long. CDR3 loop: CASSSHYEQYF. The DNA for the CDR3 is TGTGCCAGCAGCTCCCACTACGAGCAGTACTTC.

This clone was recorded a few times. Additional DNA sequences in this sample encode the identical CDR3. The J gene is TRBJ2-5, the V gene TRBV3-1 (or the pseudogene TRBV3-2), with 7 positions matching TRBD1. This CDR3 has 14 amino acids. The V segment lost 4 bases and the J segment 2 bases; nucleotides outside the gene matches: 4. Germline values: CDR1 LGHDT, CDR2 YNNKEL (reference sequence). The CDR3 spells CASSRGQQQETQYF. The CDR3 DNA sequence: TGTGCCAGCAGCCGGGGACAGCAGCAAGAGACCCAGTACTTC.

The CDR3 reads CASSQPRDGANVLTF. The CDR3 bases are TGCGCCAGCAGCCAGCCCAGGGATGGGGCCAACGTCCTGACTTTC. The J gene is TRBJ2-6, the V gene TRBV4-1; a possible D gene is TRBD1 (5 bases). The CDR3 length is 15 residues. V was clipped by 3 bases and J by 3 bases, with 9 bases between them. Germline assignment: CDR1 MGHRA and CDR2 YSYEKL.

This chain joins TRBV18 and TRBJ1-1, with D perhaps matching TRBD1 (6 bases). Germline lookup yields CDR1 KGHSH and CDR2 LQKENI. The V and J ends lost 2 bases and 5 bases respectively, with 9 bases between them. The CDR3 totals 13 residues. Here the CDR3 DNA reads TGTGCCAGCTCACCAACACAGGGAACTGAAGCTTTCTTT. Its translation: CASSPTQGTEAFF.

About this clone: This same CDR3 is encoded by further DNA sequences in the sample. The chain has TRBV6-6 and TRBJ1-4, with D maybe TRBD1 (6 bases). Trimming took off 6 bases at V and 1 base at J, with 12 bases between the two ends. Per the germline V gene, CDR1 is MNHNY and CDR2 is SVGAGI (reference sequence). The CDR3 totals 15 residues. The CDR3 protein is CASSSRGGTNEKLFF. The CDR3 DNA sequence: TGTGCCAGCAGCTCGCGAGGGGGAACTAATGAAAAACTGTTTTTT.

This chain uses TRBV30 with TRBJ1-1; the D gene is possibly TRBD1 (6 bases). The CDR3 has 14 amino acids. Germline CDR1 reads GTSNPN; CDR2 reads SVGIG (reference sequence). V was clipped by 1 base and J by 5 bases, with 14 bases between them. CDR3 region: CAWSGVRGRTEAFF. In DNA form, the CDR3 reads TGTGCCTGGAGTGGGGTGCGGGGGCGGACTGAAGCTTTCTTT.

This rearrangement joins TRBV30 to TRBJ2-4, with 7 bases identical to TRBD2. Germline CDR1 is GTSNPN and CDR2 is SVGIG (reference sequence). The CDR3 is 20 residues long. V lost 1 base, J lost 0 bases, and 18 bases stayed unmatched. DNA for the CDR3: TGTGCCTGGAGTGCCCTACGATCCTTCGCGGGGGTCTCAGCCAAAAACATTCAGTACTTC. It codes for CAWSALRSFAGVSAKNIQYF.